This entry is about one T cell receptor (beta chain). How the authors handled the data: Estimates of nucleated cell counts were drawn from the amplification of reference gene primers. Here immunoSEQ multiplex PCR was the method, and the copy in TCRdb shows in-frame clones only, minus some. V and J calls and clone size are copied from that table; D and trimming were computed from the DNA. The sample comprises 250,000 to 300,000 clones, 89% of which are singletons, and roughly 4.5% rests with the top ten. This sample was included in a study of blood T cell repertoires in COVID-19. Study background: COVID-19 samples from acute and convalescent phases originated in the United States, Italy and Spain. PBMCs, B-cell-depleted T cells, or T cells were the source of the cDNA or gDNA that made up the material.

The source is a woman in her thirties or forties who had recovered from COVID-19. Sequencing input: peripheral blood.

In nucleotides, the CDR3 is TGTGCCAGTAGTGGGGGGACAGGGGGACGCGAGCAGTACTTC. Residues: CASSGGTGGREQYF. The rearrangement links TRBV19 to TRBJ2-7; 11 bases match TRBD1. Germline values: CDR1 LNHDA, CDR2 SQIVND (reference sequence). The CDR3 has 14 residues. Germline trimming cut 5 bases from V and 6 bases from J; bases unmatched to any gene: 6.